Following are 12 T cell receptor beta chains from one sample sequenced in a study of blood T cell repertoires in COVID-19. Method: immunoSEQ multiplex PCR; TCRdb's copy keeps in-frame clones and lacks some. Of approximately 160,000 clones in the sample, around four fifths were seen once. Input material: peripheral blood. These receptor sequences come from a woman aged 80 or over with acute or convalescent COVID-19.

V gene TRBV20-1 combines with J gene TRBJ1-1; no clear D. Germline V lookup: CDR1 DFQATT, CDR2 SNEGSKA (reference sequence). The CDR3 is 11 residues long. V was pared by 0 bases and J by 6 bases, with 5 bases between. CDR3 sequence: CSARDTAEAFF. Here the CDR3 DNA reads TGCAGTGCTAGAGATACGGCTGAAGCTTTCTTT.

CDR3 DNA: TGTGCCAGCAGCAGCCTCGGGGGGATTGCTGAAGCTTTCTTT. Protein sequence: CASSSLGGIAEAFF. This chain joins TRBV2 and TRBJ1-1; D possibly corresponds to TRBD1 (5 bases). Trimming shortened V by 6 bases and J by 6 bases, and 17 bases separated the two germline ends. Germline lookup yields CDR1 SNHLY and CDR2 FYNNEI. This CDR3 contains 14 residues.

This CDR3 reads CASSPAGTGVQETQYF. The CDR3 region has the DNA TGTGCCAGCAGCCCAGCCGGGACAGGGGTCCAAGAGACCCAGTACTTC. The V gene is TRBV5-4, the J gene TRBJ2-5, with TRBD1 matching 10 bases. The CDR3 runs 16 residues. The germline V gene has CDR1 SGHNT and CDR2 YYREEE (reference sequence). Losses at the gene ends were 4 bases for V and 1 base for J; bases not matched to a gene: 7.

This chain uses TRBV28 with TRBJ2-3; possibly TRBD2 for D (6 bases). Looked up from germline, CDR1 is MDHEN and CDR2 is SYDVKM. Trimming left V 5 bases short and J 0 bases short, with 9 bases between. CDR3 length: 14 residues. CDR3 DNA sequence: TGTGCCAGCAGTCGGGGGACTAGCACAGATACGCAGTATTTT. This codes for CASSRGTSTDTQYF.

A few counts support this clone. The chain uses TRBV6-5 and TRBJ2-1, with 12 bases aligning to TRBD2. The junction had 12 bases not matched to a gene; V was cut back by 6 bases and J by 15 bases. The germline V gene has CDR1 MNHEY and CDR2 SVGAGI. This CDR3 comprises 14 residues. This CDR3 reads CASSPTSGSSSLFF. The CDR3, as DNA: TGTGCCAGCAGCCCGACTAGCGGGAGTTCTTCGCTGTTCTTC.

The rearrangement links TRBV5-1 to TRBJ1-6; TRBD1 is a possible D gene (5 bases). Per the germline V gene, CDR1 is SGHRS and CDR2 is YFSETQ. This CDR3 is 15 amino acids long. Trimming left V 3 bases short and J 3 bases short, with 10 bases between. The CDR3 DNA reads TGCGCCAGCAGCTCCGACAGCAGCTATAATTCACCCCTCCACTTT. Protein product: CASSSDSSYNSPLHF.

V usage is TRBV10-2 and J usage is TRBJ2-5, with TRBD2 matching 8 bases. J lost 4 bases, V lost 8 bases, and 9 bases had no gene match. CDR1 WSHSY and CDR2 SAAADI come from the germline V gene. The CDR3 is 14 residues long. Here the CDR3 reads CASGRSLAGETQYF. CDR3 nucleotides: TGCGCCAGCGGTCGAAGTCTAGCGGGAGAGACCCAGTACTTC.

This clone appeared a single time. CDR3 in amino acids: CASSPVPGVAEIYEQYF. Written as DNA, the CDR3 is TGTGCCAGCAGTCCCGTCCCCGGAGTAGCGGAGATCTACGAGCAGTACTTC. The rearrangement uses TRBV28 and TRBJ2-7; TRBD2 is a possible D gene (6 bases). The length of the CDR3 is 17 residues. CDR1 and CDR2 (germline): MDHEN, SYDVKM. V was trimmed by 5 bases and J by 3 bases, leaving 23 bases between them.

The rearrangement uses TRBV29-1 and TRBJ2-7; 7 positions match TRBD1. The germline V gene has CDR1 SQVTM and CDR2 ANQGSEA. This CDR3 spans 13 amino acids. V was clipped by 3 bases and J by 9 bases; unmatched bases: 11. In DNA, the CDR3 is TGCAGCGTTGACGAGGGGGCGGTATATGGGCAGTACTTC. Translated: CSVDEGAVYGQYF.

This clone was found a few times. V is TRBV3-1 (or the pseudogene TRBV3-2) and J is TRBJ1-4; D possibly corresponds to TRBD1 (6 bases). V was trimmed by 4 bases and J by 3 bases, leaving 21 bases between them. Germline assignment: CDR1 LGHDT and CDR2 YNNKEL (reference sequence). The CDR3 runs 18 residues. The CDR3 sequence: CASSPRASGARANEKLFF. The CDR3 coding sequence is TGTGCCAGCAGCCCAAGAGCGTCAGGGGCCCGTGCTAATGAAAAACTGTTTTTT.

The chain carries TRBV10-3 and TRBJ1-5; 12 nucleotides line up with TRBD1. V shed 5 bases, J shed 4 bases, and the junction held 3 bases outside the gene matches. The CDR3 spans 15 residues. CDR1 is ENHRY and CDR2 is SYGVKD in the germline V gene. CDR3 DNA: TGTGCCATCAGTAGGGGACAGGGGGCGAATCAGCCCCAGCATTTT. Residues: CAISRGQGANQPQHF.

This chain uses TRBV9 with TRBJ1-2; D not resolved. In germline, CDR1 is SGDLS, CDR2 YYNGEE. The CDR3 has 15 residues. The germline V and J ends were trimmed by 0 bases and 0 bases, with 9 bases remaining between them. CDR3 DNA: TGTGCCAGCAGCGTAGGCGCGGATCCTAACTATGGCTACACCTTC. This encodes CASSVGADPNYGYTF.